The T cell receptor beta chain described here comes from a study of STAT5B mutations in CD4+ large granular lymphocyte leukemia. Notes on the study in general: Main leukemic clonotypes were patient-specific, but roughly 25% appeared at low frequency elsewhere. The CD4+ versus CD8+ T-LGLL clonality difference may reflect limited sample size.

Measured with immunoSEQ multiplex PCR; TCRdb has only the in-frame clones, and not every one. Of fewer than 25,000 clones in the sample, about 81% were seen once. Concerning this clone: Its antigen is currently unknown.

This TCR was sampled from a human donor in good health. The sequenced sample consisted of CD4+ T cells from blood buffy coats.

CDR3 region: CASRTSGRTGELFF. The CDR3 DNA reads TGTGCCAGCAGGACTAGCGGGAGAACCGGGGAGCTGTTTTTT. V gene TRBV9 combines with J gene TRBJ2-2; 12 bases agree with TRBD2. CDR1 is SGDLS, CDR2 YYNGEE, per germline. The CDR3 spans 14 residues. V lost 5 bases to trimming and J lost 5 bases; unmatched junction nucleotides: 1.